Presented here are 13 T cell receptor beta chains from one specimen sequenced in a study of T cells in Graves' hyperthyroidism and ophthalmopathy (dated by TCRdb to the late 2010s). Libraries were made using multiplex PCR. The instrument given in TCRdb is Illumina HiSeq 2000. Amplification of TCR beta CDR3 regions was carried out from RNA transcripts. For the first round of RT-PCR on the TCR CDR3, the HTBI primer set was used together with the Qiagen OneStep RT-PCR kit. In TCRdb, the public reads were trimmed at Q25 with fastp and aligned with MiXCR, with productive beta chains retained. Records with the same CDR3 protein are collapsed into one entry carrying the most frequent genes and DNA. The sample table lists some 300,000 distinct CDR3 sequences, roughly 19% of them with a count of one. The top ten constitute under 40% of the sample. The sequenced sample was blood. These receptors originate from a man aged 45-65 years with Graves' ophthalmopathy.

The rearrangement uses TRBV29-1 and TRBJ2-1; D uncertain. Germline V lookup: CDR1 SQVTM, CDR2 ANQGSEA. The germline V and J ends were trimmed by 6 bases and 2 bases, with 8 bases remaining between them. CDR3 length: 12 residues. CDR3 nucleotides: TGCAGCGTACAACAAACCTACAATGAGCAGTTCTTC. Its translation is CSVQQTYNEQFF.

This clonotype was recorded many times. The chain uses TRBV28 and TRBJ1-1, with 7 positions matching TRBD1. Germline CDR1 and CDR2: MDHEN and SYDVKM. This CDR3 comprises 13 residues. With 5 bases clipped from V and 4 bases from J, the junction kept 4 bases outside the gene matches. The CDR3 DNA follows: TGTGCCAGCAGTGTCCCAGGGGGCACTGAAGCTTTCTTT. This sequence encodes CASSVPGGTEAFF. The full variable domain, rest sourced from reference TRBV28 and TRBJ1-1, is DVKVTQSSRYLVKRTGEKVFLECVQDMDHENMFWYRQDPGLGLRLIYFSYDVKMKEKGDIPEGYSVSREKKERFSLILESASTNQTSMYLCASSVPGGTEAFFGQGTRLTVV.

In the case of this clonotype: The junction shows a germline mismatch at one end, possibly a read error. V gene TRBV29-1 combines with J gene TRBJ1-1; TRBD1 might be the D (6 bases). The CDR3 spans 12 residues. Germline lookup yields CDR1 SQVTM and CDR2 ANQGSEA. This CDR3 reads CSVEAGGAPIIF. CDR3 in DNA: TGCAGCGTTGAAGCGGGGGGCGCTCCCATCATCTTT.

This clonotype was counted a few times. The rearrangement joins TRBV28 to TRBJ2-4, with TRBD2 matching 7 bases. The junction had 4 bases not matched to a gene; V was cut back by 5 bases and J by 9 bases. The germline gives CDR1 MDHEN, CDR2 SYDVKM. The CDR3 has 12 amino acids. The CDR3 DNA reads as TGTGCCAGCAGTATGGGGGGGGTCATTCAGTACTTC. It codes for CASSMGGVIQYF.

This clonotype has just a few counts. This rearrangement joins TRBV29-1 to TRBJ2-1, with TRBD2 matching over 7 bases. Germline V gene lookup returns CDR1 SQVTM and CDR2 ANQGSEA. The length of the CDR3 is 13 residues. J lost 7 bases, V lost 8 bases, and 11 bases had no gene match. The chain's CDR3 is CSPLKAGVNEQFF. DNA of the CDR3: TGCAGCCCTTTGAAGGCGGGAGTAAATGAGCAGTTCTTC.

This clonotype was recorded at least ten times. The chain is built from TRBV7-9 and TRBJ1-2; 7 nucleotides agree with TRBD1. The V segment lost 5 bases and the J segment 4 bases; nucleotides outside the gene matches: 10. CDR1 is SEHNR, CDR2 FQNEAQ, per germline (reference sequence). CDR3 size: 15 residues. The CDR3 DNA reads as TGTGCCAGCAGCGCGGCGCAGGGGGAGAGCTATGGCTACACCTTC. This gives the protein CASSAAQGESYGYTF.

This clonotype has more than one count but fewer than ten. V is TRBV5-5 and J is TRBJ2-1; D is unresolved. The germline CDR1 and CDR2 sequences are SGHKS and YYEKEE (reference sequence). Trimming removed 1 base at V and 0 bases at J, with 8 bases between. The CDR3 is made up of 15 amino acids. In nucleotides, the CDR3 is TGTGCCAGCAGCTTGAGCAAGAGCTCCTACAATGAGCAGTTCTTC. As protein: CASSLSKSSYNEQFF.

This clonotype was seen at least ten times. The CDR3 is CASSQASGVRGTQYF. CDR3 nucleotides: TGTGCCAGCAGCCAAGCTAGCGGCGTCCGGGGTACGCAGTATTTT. This sequence joins TRBV7-3 and TRBJ2-3; TRBD2 agrees at 7 bases. Per germline, CDR1 SGHTA and CDR2 FQGTGA. V gave up 5 bases and J gave up 8 bases; unmatched junction bases: 13. CDR3 size: 15 residues.

This clonotype was counted at least ten times. The rearrangement joins TRBV27 to TRBJ2-7; TRBD2 matches at 11 bases. This CDR3 comprises 14 residues. V gave up 5 bases and J gave up 7 bases; unmatched junction bases: 7. Germline assignment: CDR1 MNHEY and CDR2 SMNVEV (reference sequence). This chain's CDR3 is CASSPGLAVVEQYF. The DNA for the CDR3 is TGTGCCAGCAGTCCGGGACTAGCGGTGGTAGAGCAGTACTTC.

The V gene is TRBV5-6, the J gene TRBJ2-7, with D unclear. CDR3 length equals 15 residues. V lost 3 bases and J lost 0, with 13 bases in between. Germline CDR1 SGHDT, CDR2 YYEEEE. CDR3 DNA: TGTGCCAGCAGCTCCCGGACCCAGCGCTCCTACGAGCAGTACTTC. Translation gives CASSSRTQRSYEQYF.

This clonotype showed up many times. The J gene is TRBJ1-1, the V gene TRBV28; D unclear. V lost 3 bases to trimming and J lost 8 bases, with 13 bases between them. The CDR3 spans 13 residues. Germline CDR1 and CDR2: MDHEN and SYDVKM. The CDR3 coding sequence is TGTGCCAGCAGTTTCAGCCAGAAAAACGAAGCTTTCTTT. Protein product: CASSFSQKNEAFF.

To note about this clonotype: One end of the junction is discordant with germline, which a read error may explain. The chain carries TRBV11-2 and TRBJ1-5; D is undetermined. Germline V gives CDR1 SGHAT, CDR2 FQNNGV. The CDR3 sequence is 13 residues long. This CDR3 is CAGSLGRDQPQHF. The CDR3 region has the DNA TGTGCCGGCAGCTTAGGGCGGGATCAGCCCCAGCATTTT.

This clonotype showed up just a few times. The rearrangement links TRBV9 to TRBJ1-2; no clear D gene. Trimming took 0 bases from V and 5 from J, leaving 14 bases between them. This CDR3 comprises 15 residues. Germline V gives CDR1 SGDLS, CDR2 YYNGEE. The CDR3 DNA is TGTGCCAGCAGCGTAGCCGAGAGGATAAATTATGGCTACACCTTC. It yields the protein CASSVAERINYGYTF.